Below, 26 T cell receptor beta chains from the same sample are listed, as sequenced in a study of T cells after posttransplantation cyclophosphamide. Treatment was busulfan-fludarabine conditioning, a marrow graft, and cyclophosphamide on days +3 and +4. The protocol was immunoSEQ multiplex PCR, while the TCRdb copy is restricted to in-frame clones and leaves out a portion. The sample yields approximately 45,000 clones, roughly 91% seen once. The sample in question was PBMCs, obtained about 64 days after allogeneic stem cell transplant with posttransplant cyclophosphamide. The origin of the receptors is a male patient aged 55-69 years who received an allogeneic stem cell transplant from a related donor and was CMV-positive. T cells may partly derive from the graft donor.

The chain joins TRBV5-6 to TRBJ1-1; 8 nucleotides align to TRBD1. Germline V gene data show CDR1 as SGHDT and CDR2 as YYEEEE. The CDR3 length is 18 residues. The J segment lost 0 bases and the V segment lost 7 bases, leaving 17 bases of the junction unmatched. As DNA, the CDR3 is TGTGCCAGCTCCCGTATCGCAGGGGGCGCATTAGTGAACACTGAAGCTTTCTTT. Protein sequence: CASSRIAGGALVNTEAFF. Full variable domain (rest looked up from reference TRBV5-6 and TRBJ1-1): DAGVTQSPTHLIKTRGQQVTLRCSPKSGHDTVSWYQQALGQGPQFIFQYYEEEERQRGNFPDRFSGHQFPNYSSELNVNALLLGDSALYLCASSRIAGGALVNTEAFFGQGTRLTVV.

The chain couples TRBV5-1 to TRBJ1-1, with 9 bases fitting TRBD1. This CDR3 is built from 14 residues. CDR1 and CDR2 (germline): SGHRS, YFSETQ. Losses at the gene ends were 4 bases for V and 4 bases for J; bases not matched to a gene: 5. The CDR3 coding sequence is TGCGCCAGCAGCCCGGACAGGGGTGGCACTGAAGCTTTCTTT. Its protein product is CASSPDRGGTEAFF.

This clone is a singleton in its sample. V usage is TRBV7-8 and J usage is TRBJ2-7, with TRBD1 matching 8 bases. Germline V gives CDR1 SGHVS, CDR2 FQNEAQ. CDR3 length equals 14 residues. The J segment lost 4 bases and the V segment lost 3 bases, leaving 5 bases of the junction unmatched. The CDR3 nucleotides are TGTGCCAGCAGCTTGTTGGACAGGGCGTACGAGCAGTACTTC. Translating gives CASSLLDRAYEQYF.

CDR3 DNA: TGTGCCAGTAGGGGCAGAGGCAATCAGCCCCAGCATTTT. Amino acid sequence: CASRGRGNQPQHF. The chain couples TRBV19 to TRBJ1-5; D unclear. Trimming took 6 bases from V and 2 from J, leaving 8 bases between them. The CDR3 runs 13 residues. Germline V lookup: CDR1 LNHDA, CDR2 SQIVND (reference sequence).

V gene TRBV2 combines with J gene TRBJ1-3; 9 positions agree with TRBD1. With V trimmed by 4 bases and J by 0 bases, 1 base remained unmatched. CDR3 size: 15 residues. Germline CDR1 SNHLY, CDR2 FYNNEI. Here the CDR3 reads CASSADRGSGNTIYF. The CDR3 DNA sequence: TGTGCCAGCAGTGCGGACAGGGGCTCTGGAAACACCATATATTTT.

The chain couples TRBV19 to TRBJ2-5, with 10 bases lining up with TRBD1. Germline assignment: CDR1 LNHDA and CDR2 SQIVND (reference sequence). Trimming removed 4 bases from V and 0 bases from J; junction bases left unmatched: 2. This CDR3 is 15 amino acids long. The CDR3 DNA sequence: TGTGCCAGTAGTAAGGACAGGGGGTACCAAGAGACCCAGTACTTC. It encodes CASSKDRGYQETQYF.

The V call is TRBV5-1, the J call TRBJ2-5; D perhaps matches TRBD2 (5 bases). Germline V gene lookup returns CDR1 SGHRS and CDR2 YFSETQ. CDR3 size: 16 residues. Trimming shortened V by 4 bases and J by 4 bases, and 20 bases separated the two germline ends. The CDR3 bases are TGCGCCAGCAGCCCCGGAGGCCCACTTCCCCTAGAGACCCAGTACTTC. As protein: CASSPGGPLPLETQYF.

V usage is TRBV4-1 and J usage is TRBJ2-3; 10 bases are shared with TRBD2. This CDR3 spans 17 amino acids. Germline trimming cut 1 base from V and 2 bases from J; bases unmatched to any gene: 6. The germline CDR1 and CDR2 sequences are MGHRA and YSYEKL. The CDR3 reads CASSQGSGGLPTDTQYF. The CDR3 bases are TGCGCCAGCAGCCAAGGTAGCGGGGGGCTCCCCACAGATACGCAGTATTTT.

The chain couples TRBV5-1 to TRBJ2-5, with 10 bases that match TRBD2. Germline trimming cut 4 bases from V and 1 base from J; bases unmatched to any gene: 7. CDR3 size: 16 residues. Per the germline V gene, CDR1 is SGHRS and CDR2 is YFSETQ. CDR3 nucleotides: TGCGCCAGCAGCGCCACTAGCGGGGACTTCCAAGAGACCCAGTACTTC. It translates to CASSATSGDFQETQYF.

The CDR3 loop is CASSLQGQGNTEAFF. The DNA for the CDR3 is TGTGCCAGCAGCCTCCAAGGACAAGGAAACACTGAAGCTTTCTTT. V gene TRBV7-9 combines with J gene TRBJ1-1; D might be TRBD1 (5 bases). Trimming took off 5 bases at V and 2 bases at J, with 15 bases between the two ends. This CDR3 is 15 amino acids long. Germline V gene lookup returns CDR1 SEHNR and CDR2 FQNEAQ (reference sequence).

The chain links TRBV6-5 to TRBJ1-1; unclear D gene. Germline V lookup: CDR1 MNHEY, CDR2 SVGAGI. The V and J ends lost 0 bases and 4 bases respectively, with 12 bases between them. This CDR3 has 15 residues. The CDR3 protein is CASSYSPDRGTEAFF. The CDR3 nucleotides are TGTGCCAGCAGTTACTCCCCCGATCGGGGCACTGAAGCTTTCTTT.

V gene TRBV2 combines with J gene TRBJ2-7; TRBD2 aligns across 12 bases. With V trimmed by 8 bases and J by 4 bases, 12 bases remained unmatched. Looked up from germline, CDR1 is SNHLY and CDR2 is FYNNEI. This CDR3 region has 16 residues. CDR3 amino acids: CASAMRLAGVHYEQYF. In DNA form, the CDR3 reads TGTGCCAGCGCGATGAGACTAGCGGGGGTTCATTACGAGCAGTACTTC.

To note about this clone: The sample carries other DNA sequences with the same CDR3. The chain uses TRBV2 and TRBJ1-2; possible D gene TRBD1, 6 bases. Germline CDR1 and CDR2: SNHLY and FYNNEI. With 2 bases removed from V and 3 bases from J, the gap between germline ends came to 7 bases. The CDR3 covers 13 residues. CDR3 sequence: CASSESGDYGYTF. The CDR3 coding sequence is TGTGCCAGCAGTGAATCAGGGGACTATGGCTACACCTTC. Drawing the rest from reference TRBV2 and TRBJ1-2, the complete variable domain is EPEVTQTPSHQVTQMGQEVILRCVPISNHLYFYWYRQILGQKVEFLVSFYNNEISEKSEIFDDQFSVERPDGSNFTLKIRSTKLEDSAMYFCASSESGDYGYTFGSGTRLTVV.

This rearrangement joins TRBV7-9 to TRBJ2-5; D possibly corresponds to TRBD2 (5 bases). The V end was cut by 1 base, the J end by 5 bases, with 11 bases between. This CDR3 is 14 amino acids long. CDR1 is SEHNR and CDR2 is FQNEAQ in the germline V gene (reference sequence). The chain's CDR3 is CASSLGSSRETQYF. Written as DNA, the CDR3 is TGTGCCAGCAGCTTAGGATCTAGCAGGGAGACCCAGTACTTC.

V is TRBV6-5 and J is TRBJ1-3; a possible D gene is TRBD1 (5 bases). Germline values: CDR1 MNHEY, CDR2 SVGAGI. V was shortened by 0 bases and J by 4 bases, with 13 bases between the two germline ends. The CDR3 is made up of 16 amino acids. The CDR3 sequence: CASSYSMGGYGNTIYF. For the CDR3, the DNA is TGTGCCAGCAGTTACTCGATGGGGGGTTACGGAAACACCATATATTTT.

The chain combines TRBV2 with TRBJ1-6, with 9 positions matching TRBD1. The J segment lost 9 bases and the V segment lost 10 bases, leaving 13 bases of the junction unmatched. Germline assignment: CDR1 SNHLY and CDR2 FYNNEI. The CDR3 is made up of 15 amino acids. The CDR3 DNA reads TGTGCCACCTCCACCCGGGACAGGGTGGCTTCACCCCTCCACTTT. It is translated as CATSTRDRVASPLHF.

This rearrangement joins TRBV5-4 to TRBJ1-4; no firm D call. The V gene lost 1 base and the J gene lost 8 bases, with 9 bases spanning the gap. The CDR3 totals 13 residues. CDR1 and CDR2 (germline): SGHNT, YYREEE (reference sequence). The CDR3 region has the DNA TGTGCCAGCAGCTTGCAAATGGAGGAAAAACTGTTTTTT. Protein: CASSLQMEEKLFF.

In its sample, this clone was seen a few times. The chain links TRBV7-9 to TRBJ2-5; D call uncertain. The J call may be wrong; the DNA end is better matched by TRBJ2-7. This CDR3 contains 11 residues. CDR1 SEHNR and CDR2 FQNEAQ come from the germline V gene (reference sequence). The CDR3 nucleotides are TGTGCCAGCACCCAAGACTACGAGCAGTACTTC. It codes for CASTQDYEQYF.

As for this clone: Relative to the germline gene, one junction end is altered; a read error may explain this. J is TRBJ2-7 and V is TRBV9; 8 bases line up with TRBD1. The CDR3 spans 15 residues. Germline V gene sequence: CDR1 SGDLS, CDR2 YYNGEE. This CDR3 reads CASSAGQGVLYGQYF. The CDR3 region has the DNA TGTGCCAGCAGCGCCGGACAGGGCGTCCTTTACGGGCAGTACTTC.

Written as DNA, the CDR3 is TGTGCCAGCACCCAGGGACAGGGGTCCAACACTGAAGCTTTCTTT. It translates to CASTQGQGSNTEAFF. This chain connects TRBV2 to TRBJ1-1; 10 nucleotides match TRBD1. Germline lookup yields CDR1 SNHLY and CDR2 FYNNEI. J lost 2 bases, V lost 7 bases, and 7 bases had no gene match. This CDR3 contains 15 residues. Complete variable domain (other parts from reference TRBV2 and TRBJ1-1): EPEVTQTPSHQVTQMGQEVILRCVPISNHLYFYWYRQILGQKVEFLVSFYNNEISEKSEIFDDQFSVERPDGSNFTLKIRSTKLEDSAMYFCASTQGQGSNTEAFFGQGTRLTVV.

The chain's CDR3 is CSVEEVPGADTQYF. CDR3 DNA: TGCAGCGTTGAAGAAGTACCGGGGGCAGATACGCAGTATTTT. The chain employs TRBV29-1 and TRBJ2-3, with D maybe TRBD2 (6 bases). This CDR3 has 14 residues. V was trimmed by 0 bases and J by 4 bases, leaving 11 bases between them. The V gene's germline CDR1 is SQVTM and CDR2 ANQGSEA.

The chain carries TRBV6-5 and TRBJ2-3; D is possibly TRBD1 (7 bases). The CDR3 totals 15 residues. The V end lost 5 bases, the J end lost 3 bases, and 15 bases lay between the germline ends. Germline V CDR1 and CDR2: MNHEY, SVGAGI. CDR3 in DNA: TGTGCCAGCAGTCAGGGGGGAAGGGGGACAGATACGCAGTATTTT. Encoded protein: CASSQGGRGTDTQYF.

This chain uses TRBV9 with TRBJ2-7, with 7 nucleotides matching TRBD2. Trimming at V came to 1 base and at J to 3 bases, leaving 7 bases not matched to a gene. Germline lookup yields CDR1 SGDLS and CDR2 YYNGEE. This CDR3 is built from 15 residues. CDR3 in amino acids: CASSVSSGPGYEQYF. In DNA form, the CDR3 reads TGTGCCAGCAGCGTATCTAGCGGCCCTGGCTACGAGCAGTACTTC.

The chain carries TRBV6-5 and TRBJ1-2; no clear D. Germline CDR1 is MNHEY and CDR2 is SVGAGI. V lost 6 bases to trimming and J lost 8 bases, with 13 bases between them. CDR3 size: 12 residues. The CDR3 DNA sequence: TGTGCCAGCAGAACCCATGCGGGGGGCTACACCTTC. Translation gives CASRTHAGGYTF.

The V call is TRBV5-1, the J call TRBJ1-1; 9 bases fit TRBD1. Germline loops: CDR1 SGHRS, CDR2 YFSETQ. The CDR3 has 18 residues. V shed 4 bases, J shed 3 bases, and the junction held 16 bases outside the gene matches. In nucleotides, the CDR3 is TGCGCCAGCAGCCCACGGGGACAGGGCCTGCGCGTCGACACTGAAGCTTTCTTT. It encodes CASSPRGQGLRVDTEAFF.

The V call is TRBV7-8, the J call TRBJ1-2; 7 bases align to TRBD1. There are 14 residues in the CDR3. Germline lookup yields CDR1 SGHVS and CDR2 FQNEAQ. Trimming cost V 5 bases and J 8 bases; bases outside gene matches: 11. DNA for the CDR3: TGTGCCAGCAGCCCGACCGGACAGGCCCTGGGCTACACCTTC. This codes for CASSPTGQALGYTF.